This T cell receptor (beta chain) was sequenced during a study of identical twins. J gave up 5 bases and V 10 bases, and 3 bases lay outside the gene matches. Germline V gene lookup returns CDR1 MDHEN and CDR2 SYDVKM. CDR3 size: 11 residues. TCRdb reanalysed the 5' RACE reads using MiXCR and keeps one entry per CDR3 protein. The sample holds 1,800,000 or so distinct CDR3 sequences; more than 30% are singletons and the top ten take about 0.3%. Material for sequencing was cord blood. V usage is TRBV28 and J usage is TRBJ1-1; 8 positions match TRBD1. The origin of this receptor is a newborn girl in good health. This CDR3 is CATNRGTEAFF. CDR3 sequence (DNA): TGTGCCACCAACAGGGGGACTGAAGCTTTCTTT.